This TCR beta chain was captured by sequencing in a study of control samples from healthy donors and cancer patients. As for this clone: The same CDR3 also results from other DNA sequences found in this sample.

Here immunoSEQ multiplex PCR was the method, and the copy in TCRdb shows in-frame clones only, minus some. The sample lists 30,000 to 35,000 clones, 86% occurring once. The sequenced sample was PBMCs. This TCR derives from a woman in her forties with lung cancer.

CDR3 amino acids: CSESRGAMDTEAFF. Written as DNA, the CDR3 is TGCAGCGAGAGTCGTGGGGCCATGGACACTGAAGCTTTCTTT. This rearrangement joins TRBV29-1 to TRBJ1-1, with D maybe TRBD1 (5 bases). V lost 7 bases, J lost 3 bases, and 18 bases lay in between. CDR1 is SQVTM and CDR2 is ANQGSEA in the germline V gene. This CDR3 spans 14 amino acids.